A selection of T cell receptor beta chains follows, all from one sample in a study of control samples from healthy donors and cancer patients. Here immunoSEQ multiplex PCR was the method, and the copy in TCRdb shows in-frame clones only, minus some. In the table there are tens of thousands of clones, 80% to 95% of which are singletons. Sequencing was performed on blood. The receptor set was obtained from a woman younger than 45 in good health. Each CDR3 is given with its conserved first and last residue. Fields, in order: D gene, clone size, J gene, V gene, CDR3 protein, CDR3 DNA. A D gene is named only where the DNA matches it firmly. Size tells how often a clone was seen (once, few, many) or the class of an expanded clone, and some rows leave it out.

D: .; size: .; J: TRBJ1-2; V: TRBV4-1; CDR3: CASSQDSGNYGYTF; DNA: TGCGCCAGCAGCCAAGATTCGGGTAACTATGGCTACACCTTC
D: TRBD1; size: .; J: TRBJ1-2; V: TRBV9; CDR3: CASSVGDRANGYTF; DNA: TGTGCCAGCAGCGTAGGGGACAGGGCGAATGGCTACACCTTC
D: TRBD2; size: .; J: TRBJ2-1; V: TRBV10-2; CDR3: CASSAAGDYNEQFF; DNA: TGCGCCAGCAGTGCCGCGGGGGATTACAATGAGCAGTTCTTC
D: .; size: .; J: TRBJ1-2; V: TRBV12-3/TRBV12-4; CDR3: CASSLGGGYGYTF; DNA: TGTGCCAGCAGTTTAGGTGGAGGCTATGGCTACACCTTC
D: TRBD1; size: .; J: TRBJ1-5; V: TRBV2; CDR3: CASSRQGSDQPQHF; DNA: TGTGCCAGCAGCCGACAGGGGAGCGATCAGCCCCAGCATTTT
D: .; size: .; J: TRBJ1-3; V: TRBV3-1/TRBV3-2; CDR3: CASSPSGGGNTIYF; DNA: TGTGCCAGCAGCCCATCCGGAGGCGGAAACACCATATATTTT
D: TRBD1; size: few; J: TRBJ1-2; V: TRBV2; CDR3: CASTPGTDSGYTF; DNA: TGTGCCAGCACTCCAGGGACAGACTCCGGCTACACCTTC
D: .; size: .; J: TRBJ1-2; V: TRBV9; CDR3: CASSVVPNGGGGYTF; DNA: TGTGCCAGCAGCGTAGTCCCAAATGGGGGGGGTGGCTACACCTTC
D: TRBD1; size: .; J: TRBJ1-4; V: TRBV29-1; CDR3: CSVGTGVCEKLFF; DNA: TGCAGCGTTGGGACAGGGGTTTGCGAAAAACTGTTTTTT
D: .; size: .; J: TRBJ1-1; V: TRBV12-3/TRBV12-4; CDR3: CASSPSGPTEAFF; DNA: TGTGCCAGCAGTCCATCAGGTCCCACTGAAGCTTTCTTT
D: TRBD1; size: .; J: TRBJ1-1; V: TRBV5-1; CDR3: CASSFTPQGASNTEAFF; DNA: TGCGCCAGCAGCTTTACGCCACAGGGGGCGTCGAACACTGAAGCTTTCTTT